Each of the 6 T cell receptor beta chains below was sequenced from the same sample in a study of PD-1 blockade in classical Hodgkin lymphoma. The table came from immunoSEQ multiplex PCR; TCRdb's copy has only in-frame clones and leaves some out. The sample lists around 91,000 clones, 81% occurring once. Exposure to brentuximab vedotin varied, and each patient had relapsed following autologous stem cell transplantation. Here the sequenced sample was peripheral blood mononuclear cells (PBMCs), taken before the second cycle of nivolumab. The source of these receptors is a human donor with classical Hodgkin lymphoma.

Only one count was recorded for this clone. This chain joins TRBV9 and TRBJ2-2, with TRBD2 matching 9 bases. The V gene end was trimmed by 4 bases and the J gene end by 6 bases; junction bases not matched to a gene: 4. The CDR3 has 14 residues. CDR1 SGDLS and CDR2 YYNGEE come from the germline V gene. The CDR3 bases are TGTGCCAGCAGCTTTAGCGGGGGAGCCGGGGAGCTGTTTTTT. It codes for CASSFSGGAGELFF.

The rearrangement uses TRBV28 and TRBJ2-1; D is undetermined. This CDR3 comprises 12 residues. V was pared by 5 bases and J by 10 bases, with 12 bases between. Germline CDR1 reads MDHEN; CDR2 reads SYDVKM. The CDR3 sequence is CASSAPFGEQFF. CDR3 nucleotides: TGTGCCAGCAGTGCCCCCTTCGGGGAGCAGTTCTTC.

The gene calls are TRBV9 and TRBJ2-7; 11 nucleotides agree with TRBD2. In germline, CDR1 is SGDLS, CDR2 YYNGEE. Trimming at V came to 0 bases and at J to 2 bases, leaving 4 bases not matched to a gene. CDR3 length equals 16 residues. The DNA for the CDR3 is TGTGCCAGCAGCGTAGAGGTACTAGCGGGAGCCTACGAGCAGTACTTC. It encodes CASSVEVLAGAYEQYF.

This chain connects TRBV6-1 to TRBJ2-1; D uncertain. Germline lookup yields CDR1 MNHNS and CDR2 SASEGT. Deletions cut 7 bases from V and 4 bases from J, with 11 bases between. The CDR3 is 13 residues long. CDR3 protein: CASNNRVYNEQFF. CDR3 nucleotide sequence: TGTGCCAGCAACAATAGGGTTTACAATGAGCAGTTCTTC.

The chain links TRBV9 to TRBJ1-5; TRBD1 agrees at 9 bases. The V and J ends lost 3 bases and 4 bases, in that order; junction bases with no gene match: 5. Germline-derived CDR1 and CDR2 are SGDLS and YYNGEE. The CDR3 is made up of 15 amino acids. The CDR3 loop is CASSEGQGKNQPQHF. In DNA, the CDR3 is TGTGCCAGCAGCGAAGGACAGGGGAAGAATCAGCCCCAGCATTTT.

The chain recombines TRBV19 with TRBJ1-1, with 8 positions matching TRBD1. Germline-derived CDR1 and CDR2 are LNHDA and SQIVND (reference sequence). The V gene end was trimmed by 3 bases and the J gene end by 8 bases; junction bases not matched to a gene: 5. The CDR3 is 13 amino acids. This chain's CDR3 is CASSITGGREAFF. The DNA of the CDR3 is TGTGCCAGTAGTATCACAGGGGGTAGGGAAGCTTTCTTT.